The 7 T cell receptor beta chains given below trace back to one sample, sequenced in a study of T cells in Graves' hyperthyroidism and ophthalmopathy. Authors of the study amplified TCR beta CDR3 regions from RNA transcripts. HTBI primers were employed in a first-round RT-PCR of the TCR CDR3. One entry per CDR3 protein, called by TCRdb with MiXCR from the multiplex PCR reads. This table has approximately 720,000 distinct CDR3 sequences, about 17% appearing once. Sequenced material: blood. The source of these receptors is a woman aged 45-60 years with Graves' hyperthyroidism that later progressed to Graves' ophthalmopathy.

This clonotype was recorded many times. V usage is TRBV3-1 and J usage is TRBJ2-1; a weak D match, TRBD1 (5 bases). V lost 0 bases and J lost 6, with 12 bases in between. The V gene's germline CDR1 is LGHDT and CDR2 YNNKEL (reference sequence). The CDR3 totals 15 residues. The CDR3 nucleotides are TGTGCCAGCAGCCAAGAGGGGCTATATACCAATGAGCAGTTCTTC. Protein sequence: CASSQEGLYTNEQFF.

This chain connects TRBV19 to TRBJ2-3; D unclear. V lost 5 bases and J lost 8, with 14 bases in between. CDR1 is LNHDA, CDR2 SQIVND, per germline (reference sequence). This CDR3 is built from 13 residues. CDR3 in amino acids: CASSPDPAVTQYF. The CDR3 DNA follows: TGTGCCAGTAGTCCCGACCCCGCGGTTACGCAGTATTTT.

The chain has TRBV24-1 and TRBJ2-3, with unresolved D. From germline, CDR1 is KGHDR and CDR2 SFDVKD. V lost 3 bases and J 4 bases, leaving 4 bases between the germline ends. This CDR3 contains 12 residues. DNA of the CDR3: TGTGCCACCAGTGATACCCCAGATACGCAGTATTTT. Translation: CATSDTPDTQYF.

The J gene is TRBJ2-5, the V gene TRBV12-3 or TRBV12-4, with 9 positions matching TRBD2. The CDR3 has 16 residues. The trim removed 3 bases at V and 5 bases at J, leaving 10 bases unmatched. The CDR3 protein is CASSFGRGGLGETQYF. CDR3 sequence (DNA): TGTGCCAGCAGTTTTGGGCGGGGGGGCCTTGGGGAGACCCAGTACTTC.

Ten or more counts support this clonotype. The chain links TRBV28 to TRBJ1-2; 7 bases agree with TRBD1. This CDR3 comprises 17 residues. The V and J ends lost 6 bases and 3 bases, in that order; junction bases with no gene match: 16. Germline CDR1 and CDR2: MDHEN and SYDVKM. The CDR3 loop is CASSLVAYGQADYGYTF. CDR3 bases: TGTGCCAGCAGCCTAGTCGCGTACGGACAGGCGGACTATGGCTACACCTTC.

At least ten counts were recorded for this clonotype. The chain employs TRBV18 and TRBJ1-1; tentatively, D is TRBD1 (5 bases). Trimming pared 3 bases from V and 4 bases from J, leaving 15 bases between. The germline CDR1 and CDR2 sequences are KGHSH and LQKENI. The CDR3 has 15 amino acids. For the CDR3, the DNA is TGTGCCAGCTCACCCAAGAGGCAGGGAAGCACTGAAGCTTTCTTT. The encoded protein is CASSPKRQGSTEAFF. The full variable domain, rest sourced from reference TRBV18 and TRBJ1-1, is NAGVMQNPRHLVRRRGQEARLRCSPMKGHSHVYWYRQLPEEGLKFMVYLQKENIIDESGMPKERFSAEFPKEGPSILRIQQVVRGDSAAYFCASSPKRQGSTEAFFGQGTRLTVV.

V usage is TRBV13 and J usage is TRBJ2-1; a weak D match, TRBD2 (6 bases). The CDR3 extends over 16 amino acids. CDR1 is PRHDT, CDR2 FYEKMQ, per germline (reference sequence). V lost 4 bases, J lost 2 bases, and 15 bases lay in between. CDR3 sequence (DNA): TGTGCCAGCAGCTGGGCGGGACTCCTACCCTACAATGAGCAGTTCTTC. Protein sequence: CASSWAGLLPYNEQFF.